What follows is one T cell receptor (beta chain) and its context. This sample was included in a study of control samples from healthy donors and cancer patients. This CDR3 has 18 residues. Unmatched junction bases numbered 6, after V lost 1 base and J lost 5 bases. CDR1 LGHNA and CDR2 YSLEER come from the germline V gene. Profiling relied on immunoSEQ multiplex PCR, and the TCRdb table lists in-frame clones only, not all of them. The sample lists approximately 72,000 clones; approximately 91% were seen once. Sequencing input: blood. The receptor was derived from a middle-aged man in good health. The chain uses TRBV4-3 and TRBJ2-1; the match to TRBD2 covers 15 bases. CDR3 in DNA: TGCGCCAGCAGCCAAGGCGCAGGACTAGCGGGGGGGCACAATGAGCAGTTCTTC. It specifies CASSQGAGLAGGHNEQFF.